The present entry profiles one TCR beta chain with its context. There are a few counts of this clonotype. The antigen it recognizes is unknown. Base quality data are lacking; no much larger clone is found one base away. The library was built by means of multiplex PCR. Sequencing instrument: Illumina HiSeq 4000. CDR3 regions were amplified by Arm-PCR with iRepertoire HTBI primers to construct TCR beta libraries. Before sequencing, the PCR products went through gel purification. Processing in the source paper ran as follows. A total of around 59 TRBV and 14 TRBJ segments were identified across samples and were used for gene usage analysis of CDR3 amino acid clonotypes. COPE and FqMerger were used to merge the filtered high-quality paired reads into contigs. Contigs were aligned with BLAST to IMGT TRBV, TRBD and TRBJ reference genes, and CDR3 was defined per IMGT. Highly expanded clones were defined as clonotypes with a frequency above 0.1%. Shannon entropy served as the measure of repertoire diversity, while the Gini coefficient captured V-J evenness. Clonotypes shared by more than one individual were considered public. TCRdb passed the public sequencing reads through fastp at Q25 and MiXCR, retaining productive beta sequences. Each entry is one CDR3 protein sequence, shown with its most common DNA and genes. These V and J calls derive from TCRdb rather than the authors' analysis. For this sample there are 420,000 or so distinct CDR3 sequences; around 15% appear just once. About 23% of the sample goes to the ten largest clones.

This entry comes from a study of regulatory T cells in long-lasting Graves disease (dated by TCRdb to the early 2020s). Describing the broader study: Patients with newly diagnosed Graves' disease had been on antithyroid drugs for under 3 months. Patients with persistent Graves' disease were compared with patients with newly diagnosed Graves' disease using TCR sequencing and RNA sequencing of peripheral blood. The study took place in China and was registered as a clinical trial. A total of some 33 samples were covered by TCR sequencing, comprising some 13 persistent and roughly 20 newly diagnosed Graves' disease patients. General study outcomes and caveats: Only the TCR beta chain was sequenced and analyzed. Compared with newly diagnosed patients, patients with persistent Graves' disease had lower TCR Shannon entropy and fewer highly expanded clones, which suggests clonal expansion. As a limitation, the authors acknowledged that the small sample size may reduce accuracy. Patients with persistent disease shared more public clonotypes (around 2,500) than newly diagnosed patients did (more than 900). TRBV28, TRBJ1-2 and TRBJ2-5 were preferentially used in persistent disease, while TRBV20-1 and TRBJ2-1 were favored in newly diagnosed disease. Because the primary lesion, thyroid tissue, could not be accessed, the study looked at peripheral blood alone.

Reading from cysteine to phenylalanine, the CDR3 counts 14 amino acids. Solely the CDR3 DNA is kept, with 42 bases framed from the first base. CDR1 and CDR2 (ENHRY, SYGVKD) derive from the germline V gene. The V and J ends are trimmed by 7 bases and 4 bases, leaving 16 bases between them. What the time point label conveys for this sample: newly diagnosed GD, antithyroid drugs for less than 3 months. For both TCR sequencing and RNA sequencing, RNA was extracted from PBMCs in TRIzol. The diagnosis of Graves' disease was made according to American Thyroid Association guidelines. Patients were recruited from an endocrinology department in Xi'an, China. Each patient gave approximately 10 milliliters of peripheral blood, collected in an EDTA anticoagulant tube. PBMCs were isolated by Ficoll Paque Plus density gradient separation without further T cell sorting. An Agilent 2100 Bioanalyzer and agarose gel were used to check RNA quality, while a NanoDrop 2000 measured RNA concentration.

The same specimen was also included in a second study, on T cells in Graves' hyperthyroidism and ophthalmopathy. As noted in the second study: A patient counted as having stable Graves' hyperthyroidism if no progression to ophthalmopathy occurred over 18 months of follow-up. Hyperthyroidism patients were newly diagnosed, with disease duration under 2 months, and aged 18 to 65 years. Patients with uncontrolled infections, other autoimmune diseases, pregnancy or lactation were excluded. Clinical symptoms, serum thyroxine and TRAb, thyroid ultrasound, and orbital computed tomography formed the basis for the diagnoses. The TCR CDR3 was subjected to a first round of RT-PCR using the HTBI primer set and the Qiagen OneStep RT-PCR kit. Most expanded thyroid clonotypes (frequency above 0.001) were also detected in blood, a finding suggesting that blood repertoires may reflect thyroid immune responses. A 13 V-J signature model separated ophthalmopathy from stable hyperthyroidism, with over 85% sensitivity and around 84% specificity in cross-validation and 80%/75% in testing. In validation, the model predicted progression to ophthalmopathy with over 65% sensitivity and 72.22% specificity, a median of approximately 6.7 months before onset. To identify distinguishing TCR V-J signatures, a discovery cohort of about 100 patients was used, comprising 40 to 45 with Graves' ophthalmopathy and some 57 with stable Graves' hyperthyroidism. Whether ophthalmopathy could be predicted prospectively was tested in an independent validation cohort made up of under 20 hyperthyroidism patients plus 17 patients who later progressed to ophthalmopathy. For training and testing, the 80 to 100 patients in the discovery cohort were randomly divided in a 7:3 ratio. Thyroid tissue and blood T-cell repertoires from six Graves' hyperthyroidism patients were also compared in the study. Following sampling, methimazole starting at 30 mg daily was given to hyperthyroidism patients, and high-dose intravenous methylprednisolone was given to ophthalmopathy patients. The libraries were constructed in a second round of multiplex PCR and then size-selected and purified. Libraries were sequenced paired-end with 100 bp reads on an Illumina HiSeq2000. Raw data were processed with SOAPnuke, discarding reads with adapters, uncalled bases, mean Phred below 15, or no exact constant-primer or identifier match. High-quality paired reads were merged using COPE v1.2.5, and each unique nucleotide sequence was defined as a clonotype. MiTCR v1.1 was used to align clonotypes to the IMGT TRBV, TRBD and TRBJ reference segments. Only V-J combinations with frequency above 0.0001, covering 99% to 99.2% of repertoires, were analysed. A TCS score was defined as the ratio of F50 (clonal expansion) to E x V (chaos), with BLOSUM62-based TCRdist applied between CDR3 peptides within each V-J. Welch's t-statistics and random forest reduced around 550 V-J features to some 14, which were used in a naive Bayes classifier (R e1071). Sample size was not statistically predetermined, and blinding of investigators to group allocation was not performed. According to the paper, TCR Vbeta CDR3 sequencing was carried out on about 140 peripheral blood samples, which came from 40 to 45 ophthalmopathy, 75 to 80 hyperthyroidism and some 17 progressor patients.

The sequence joins TRBV10-3 to TRBJ1-2, and the D gene may be TRBD1, 5 bases matching. This clonotype was sampled from a woman in her late teens or twenties with Graves disease. Donor details come from another sample of the same person, matched by shared clones. The sequencing here drew on peripheral blood mononuclear cells (PBMCs), taken at new diagnosis, from a patient treated with antithyroid drugs. Here is the DNA: TGTGCCATCAACCGGCAGGGAGGATCCTATGGCTACACCTTC. The encoded protein is CAINRQGGSYGYTF.